The source of this TCR beta chain is a study of human T cells and chemical hapten exposure listed by TCRdb under 2021. Context from the whole study: For sensitization, 2% DPC in acetone was applied to a 2 cm by 2 cm area of upper inner arm skin. This study followed changes in the peripheral blood TCR repertoire in vivo during primary and secondary sensitization of alopecia patients to the hapten diphenylcyclopropenone (DPC). Roughly 30 alopecia patients gave blood for TCR sequencing at one to four time points (pre-sensitization, 2, 6 and 24 weeks). Libraries were combined into a pool for sequencing, and differences in TCR yield between samples came mainly from small differences in library volumes within the pool. Patch testing was done on the upper back using Finn chambers containing 0.01% DPC, and results were scored after 6 days according to International Contact Dermatitis Research Group standards. Blood was sampled from patients pre-sensitization (week 0) and at 2, 6 and about 24 weeks after DPC sensitization. The patient cohort, mostly female, included alopecia areata with under or over 50% scalp involvement, alopecia totalis and alopecia universalis. Patients additionally received weekly therapeutic DPC doses to the scalp throughout the roughly 24-week study period.

The time point label, read with the paper, signifies: pre-sensitization, week 0. Reading the label with the study, this specimen's treatment or condition is: therapeutic diphenylcyclopropenone sensitization with weekly scalp DPC. At each patch-test visit, blood was drawn before the patch test was applied. To be eligible, patients had to be aged 18 to 70, diagnosed with alopecia and judged suitable for DPC therapy, while pregnant patients were excluded. Total RNA was extracted from unfractionated whole blood that had been collected in Tempus Blood RNA tubes. What the authors observed across the whole study: Because every patient had alopecia, a presumed autoimmune disease, the patients' immune response might differ from that of healthy individuals. DPC sensitization did not change the number of TCRs with a frequency above 1 in 1000, and there was no evidence of changes in global repertoire structure. Significantly more large CDR3 similarity clusters were formed by expanded TCRs than by pre-sensitization or healthy control sets, consistent with antigen-driven responses. After repeated subsampling, the strength of the expansion versus patch-test correlation and the threshold at which it became significant changed. Patch test score correlated positively with the number of PT1 expanded TCRs, reaching significance at thresholds 8, 16 and 32 but not at 4.

For this clonotype: Its antigen specificity is not known. One base away there is no much larger clone; base qualities are not given.

For CDR1 and CDR2, the germline V gene (reference sequence) lists SEHNR and FQNEAQ. Spanning cysteine to phenylalanine, the CDR3 consists of 16 amino acids. The CDR3 DNA has 48 bases and is translated from base 1. Trimming at the junction amounts to 8 bases on V and 1 base on J, and the germline ends lie 20 bases apart. Library creation used RACE. The sequencer listed for this sample is NextSeq 500. Library preparation attached unique molecular identifiers to individual cDNA molecules for quantitative, reproducible TCR counting. For every blood RNA sample, sequencing covered both the TCR alpha and TCR beta chains. The authors' pipeline ran thus. Samples had a median of approximately 96,000 TCRs, with a range from about 20,000 to 690,600. The Decombinator software suite was used to annotate V, J and CDR3 in the TCR reads. For the PS versus PT1 abundance plots, all samples were subsampled to the same number of TCRs (28,000). Expanded TCRs were defined as absent before sensitization and observed at least eight times at the 2-week time point. TCRdb handled the public reads itself, with Q25 trimming in fastp and clone calling in MiXCR, and kept productive beta chains. Under each unique CDR3 protein, matching rows form one entry showing the most common genes and DNA. The V and J calls shown here were made by TCRdb, not taken from the authors' results. The sample table lists about 80,000 distinct CDR3 sequences, 11% to 15% of them with a count of one. The ten biggest clones cover roughly 4.9% of the sample.

The chain was built from TRBV7-9 and TRBJ1-1; the D gene lacks a confident call. The specimen comprised whole blood, sampled in connection with sensitization to the hapten diphenylcyclopropenone (DPC). This TCR was sampled from a woman aged 50 to 60 with alopecia areata. Some clones in this sample may be carry-over from other donors' samples. The CDR3 has the sequence CASYYLVTGPNTEAFF. The nucleotides are TGTGCCAGCTACTACCTTGTGACCGGTCCGAACACTGAAGCTTTCTTT.